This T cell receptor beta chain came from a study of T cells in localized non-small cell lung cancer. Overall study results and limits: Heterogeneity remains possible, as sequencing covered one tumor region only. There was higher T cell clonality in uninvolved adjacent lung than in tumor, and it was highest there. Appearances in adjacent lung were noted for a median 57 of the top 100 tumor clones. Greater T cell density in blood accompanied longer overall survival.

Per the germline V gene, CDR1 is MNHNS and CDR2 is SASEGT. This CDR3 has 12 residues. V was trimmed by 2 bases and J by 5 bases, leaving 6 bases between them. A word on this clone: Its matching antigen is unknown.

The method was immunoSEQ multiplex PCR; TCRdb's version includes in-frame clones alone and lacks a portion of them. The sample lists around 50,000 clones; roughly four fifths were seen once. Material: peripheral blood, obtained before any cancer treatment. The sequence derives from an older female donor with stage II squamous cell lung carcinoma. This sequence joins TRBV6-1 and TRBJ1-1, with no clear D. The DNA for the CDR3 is TGTGCCAGCAGTGAATGGGGAACTGAAGCTTTCTTT. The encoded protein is CASSEWGTEAFF.